This TCR beta chain was observed in a study of blood T cell repertoires in COVID-19. At the level of the study: In each case, the material was cDNA or gDNA derived from T cells, B-cell-depleted T cells, or PBMCs.

The junction had 5 bases not matched to a gene; V was cut back by 1 base and J by 6 bases. CDR1 KGHSH and CDR2 LQKENI come from the germline V gene. This CDR3 has 15 residues. This clone came up a few times. Participants' own reports of clinical history determined their cohort assignment. Two consecutive negative NP/OP PCR tests, clearance, or resolved symptoms defined Cohort 3 recovery. In the original processing: Amplified reference gene primers provided the basis for estimating nucleated cell counts. TCRdb's copy holds only in-frame clones and misses some; the assay was immunoSEQ multiplex PCR. The V and J calls and clone size come from that table; D and trimming were worked out from the DNA. The repertoire holds roughly 180,000 clones, with approximately 80% as singletons.

Sequencing was carried out using PBMCs or T cells enriched from blood (not recorded which). This chain links TRBV18 with TRBJ2-1, with 8 bases identical to TRBD2. The TCR sequence derives from a man in his fifties or sixties who had recovered from COVID-19. In nucleotides, the CDR3 is TGTGCCAGCTCACCACTCGTGACTAGCGCCAATGAGCAGTTCTTC. Its protein is CASSPLVTSANEQFF.